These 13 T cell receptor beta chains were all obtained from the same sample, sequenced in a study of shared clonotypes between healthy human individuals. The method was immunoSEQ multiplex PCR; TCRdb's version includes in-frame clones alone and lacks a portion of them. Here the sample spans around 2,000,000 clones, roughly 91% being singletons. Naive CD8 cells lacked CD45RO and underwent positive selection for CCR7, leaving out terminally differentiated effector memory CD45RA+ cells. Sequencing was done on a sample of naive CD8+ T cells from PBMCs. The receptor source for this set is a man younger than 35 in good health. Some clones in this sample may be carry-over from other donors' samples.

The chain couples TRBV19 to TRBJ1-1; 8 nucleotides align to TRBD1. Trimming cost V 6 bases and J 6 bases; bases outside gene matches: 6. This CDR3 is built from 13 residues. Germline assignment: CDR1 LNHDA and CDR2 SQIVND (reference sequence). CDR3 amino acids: CASRTDRVAEAFF. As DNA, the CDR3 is TGTGCCAGTAGGACGGACAGGGTCGCTGAAGCTTTCTTT.

CDR3 amino acids: CASKIDRGPGGEKLFF. CDR3 coding DNA: TGTGCCAGCAAGATTGACAGGGGGCCCGGTGGGGAAAAACTGTTTTTT. The chain is built from TRBV28 and TRBJ1-4; 10 nucleotides align to TRBD1. This CDR3 region has 16 residues. V was pared by 7 bases and J by 8 bases, with 13 bases of the junction left unmatched. Germline-derived CDR1 and CDR2 are MDHEN and SYDVKM.

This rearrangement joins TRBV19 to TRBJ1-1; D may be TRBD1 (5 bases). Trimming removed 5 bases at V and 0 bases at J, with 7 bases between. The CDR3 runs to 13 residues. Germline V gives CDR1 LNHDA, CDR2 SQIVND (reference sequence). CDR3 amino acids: CASSWGVNTEAFF. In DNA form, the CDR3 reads TGTGCCAGTAGTTGGGGGGTGAACACTGAAGCTTTCTTT.

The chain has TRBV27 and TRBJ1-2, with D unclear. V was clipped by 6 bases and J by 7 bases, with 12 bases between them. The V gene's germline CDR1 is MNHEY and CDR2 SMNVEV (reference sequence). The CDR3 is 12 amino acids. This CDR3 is CASSPGRGGYTF. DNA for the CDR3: TGTGCCAGCAGCCCGGGGAGAGGTGGCTACACCTTC.

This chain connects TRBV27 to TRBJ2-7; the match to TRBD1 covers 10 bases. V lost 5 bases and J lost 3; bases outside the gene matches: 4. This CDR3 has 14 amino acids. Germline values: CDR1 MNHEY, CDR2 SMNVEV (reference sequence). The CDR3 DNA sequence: TGTGCCAGCAGTGATCGGGACAGGGGCTACGAGCAGTACTTC. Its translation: CASSDRDRGYEQYF.

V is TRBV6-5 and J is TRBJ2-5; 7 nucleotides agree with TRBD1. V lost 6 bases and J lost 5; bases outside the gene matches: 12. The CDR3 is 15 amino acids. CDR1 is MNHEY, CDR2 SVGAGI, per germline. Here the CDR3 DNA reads TGTGCCAGCAGCCACCGACAGGGTCTAGTGGAGACCCAGTACTTC. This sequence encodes CASSHRQGLVETQYF.

The CDR3 here is CASSLVGLGYGYTF. CDR3 nucleotides: TGTGCCAGCAGCTTAGTAGGGCTGGGCTATGGCTACACCTTC. This rearrangement joins TRBV7-9 to TRBJ1-2; D unclear. Trimming removed 1 base from V and 4 bases from J, with 10 bases in between. This CDR3 comprises 14 residues. CDR1 and CDR2 (germline): SEHNR, FQNEAQ (reference sequence).

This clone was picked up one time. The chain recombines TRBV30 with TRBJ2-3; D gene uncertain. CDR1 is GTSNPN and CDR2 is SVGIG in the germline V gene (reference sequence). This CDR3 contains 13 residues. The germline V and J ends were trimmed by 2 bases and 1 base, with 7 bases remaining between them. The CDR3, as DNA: TGTGCCTGGAGTCAGGTCCGCACAGATACGCAGTATTTT. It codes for CAWSQVRTDTQYF.

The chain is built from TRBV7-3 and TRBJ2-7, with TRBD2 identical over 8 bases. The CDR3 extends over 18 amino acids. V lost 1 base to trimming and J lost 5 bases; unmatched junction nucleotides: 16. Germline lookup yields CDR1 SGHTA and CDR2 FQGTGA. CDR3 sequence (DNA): TGTGCCAGCAGCTTAAGTGGTTTGGCAGCGGGAGCCCCCCACGAGCAGTACTTC. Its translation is CASSLSGLAAGAPHEQYF.

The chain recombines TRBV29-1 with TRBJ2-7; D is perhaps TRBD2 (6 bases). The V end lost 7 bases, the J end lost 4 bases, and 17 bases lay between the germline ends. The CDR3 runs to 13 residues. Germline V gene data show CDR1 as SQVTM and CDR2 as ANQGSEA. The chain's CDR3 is CSGGDGPLYEQYF. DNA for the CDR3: TGCAGCGGGGGGGACGGCCCGTTGTACGAGCAGTACTTC.

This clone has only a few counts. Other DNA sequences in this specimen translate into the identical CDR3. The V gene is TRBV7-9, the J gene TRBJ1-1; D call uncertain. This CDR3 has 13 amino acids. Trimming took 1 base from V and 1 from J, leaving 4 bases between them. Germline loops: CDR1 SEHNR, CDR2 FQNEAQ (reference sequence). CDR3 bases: TGTGCCAGCAGCTTAGGGAGGAACACTGAAGCTTTCTTT. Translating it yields CASSLGRNTEAFF.

The CDR3 DNA reads TGCGCCAGCACCTGGGGTAGCGGGAGTTCAGATACGCAGTATTTT. Residues: CASTWGSGSSDTQYF. This chain uses TRBV5-1 with TRBJ2-3, with TRBD2 identical over 9 bases. Germline V gene lookup returns CDR1 SGHRS and CDR2 YFSETQ. The CDR3 runs 15 residues. J was trimmed by 4 bases and V by 6 bases; bases with no gene match: 9. Full variable domain (missing parts from reference TRBV5-1 and TRBJ2-3): KAGVTQTPRYLIKTRGQQVTLSCSPISGHRSVSWYQQTPGQGLQFLFEYFSETQRNKGNFPGRFSGRQFSNSRSEMNVSTLELGDSALYLCASTWGSGSSDTQYFGPGTRLTVL.

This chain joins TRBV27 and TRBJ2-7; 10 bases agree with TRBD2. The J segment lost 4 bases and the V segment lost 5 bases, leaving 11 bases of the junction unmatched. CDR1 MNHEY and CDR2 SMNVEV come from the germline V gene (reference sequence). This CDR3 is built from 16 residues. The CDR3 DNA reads TGTGCCAGCAGTCATTACCGTCTAGCGGGAGTATACGAGCAGTACTTC. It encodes CASSHYRLAGVYEQYF.